The entry below describes one TCR beta chain. Its antigen target is currently unknown. Within one base of it there is no much larger clone, and no base qualities were kept. Using the deep immunoSEQ assay, TCR CDR3 regions were amplified from genomic DNA by multiplex PCR. Extracted genomic DNA from each cell subset was distributed evenly across all wells of several immunoSEQ 96-well plates, and each plate was treated as a replicate. Each replicate PCR for sorted subsets received around 200 ng genomic DNA, equal to 30,000 or so T cell genomes. Purified libraries were quantified with a Qubit 3.0 fluorometer, sized on a Bioanalyzer 2100, and re-quantified with the KAPA Library Quantification kit. Every immunoSEQ 96-well plate was sequenced on a separate single-read 150-cycle Illumina NextSeq 550 flow cell. Turning to the authors' computational methods: Because only junctional sequences without quality scores were contained in the immunoSEQ output, filtering matching that applied to full-length reads could not be performed. Sequences were annotated with PyIR, a Python wrapper for IgBLAST v1.9, and V/J genes and CDR3 were assigned using IMGT germline references. Reads with weak V/J assignments (E-value above 1e-6), missing CDR3, stop codons, out-of-frame junctions, or ambiguous translated residues were removed. V3J clonotypes were defined as sequences sharing the same inferred V gene, J gene, and CDR3 amino acid sequence. Percentage overlap between repertoires was calculated by dividing the number of shared unique clonotypes by the size of the smaller repertoire. Richness of each repertoire was evaluated using RTK rarefaction, the Chao1 estimator, and Recon v2.1 estimates of unobserved clonotypes. Generation probabilities for all TCRbeta clonotypes obtained by the gDNA method from several donors were computed using OLGA. TCRdb's version of the immuneACCESS table is confined to in-frame rearrangements and falls short of the full clone set. An unresolved V gene accounts for under half of the shortfall where checked; the remainder is of unknown origin. V and J calls and clone size are given by that table; D and trimming were obtained from the DNA. The sample profile shows about 2.3 million clones; over 90% of them were found once. The ten largest clones represent under 0.45% of the sample.

The donors were healthy, HIV-negative adults with no recently reported acute infections or vaccinations. Every donor was a Caucasian adult living in Nashville, Tennessee, USA. Magnetic negative selection was used to enrich CD4+ T cells, after which naive cells were positively selected on CD45RA and the negative fraction became the memory subset. Blood was collected by leukapheresis, and PBMCs were isolated by Ficoll-Histopaque density gradient centrifugation and then cryopreserved in liquid nitrogen vapor phase. Analytical flow cytometry was used to check the purity and quantity of each magnetically sorted T cell population. Genomic DNA was isolated from every sorted fraction and measured by UV absorbance on a Nanodrop 2000c. The sample is drawn from a study of shared clonotypes between healthy human individuals (dated by TCRdb to the early 2020s). About the study as a whole: A couple of women and a few men aged 18 to 49 years were included in the cohort. For each donor, CD4 naive and CD4 memory were each given three plates, CD8 naive was given two plates, and CD8 memory was given one plate. Blood TCR repertoires of five healthy adults were deeply sequenced to estimate repertoire size and the extent of clonotype sharing between individuals. To increase sequencing depth and limit assay-specific biases, TCR repertoire library preparation and sequencing were carried out by different laboratories using diverse techniques. Each donor's leukapheresis produced roughly between roughly 0.85 and 10 billion PBMCs. On the study overall, not on this receptor specifically: Pairwise subsampling indicated that sequencing depth was expected to affect the degree of clonotype sharing among donors. Naive subsets generally had larger estimated clonotype richness than memory subsets did. Because the study included only a small number of donors, the genetic and exposure-history diversity represented was limited. Incomplete sequencing was indicated by rarefaction of sorted-subset datasets, despite the large sequencing depth. Sampling was limited to blood, and TCR repertoires in tissue likely differ from TCR repertoires in blood. Compared with non-shared clonotypes, clonotypes shared by all four sorted-subset donors had higher generation probabilities. Roughly 5.2% of naive CD4, roughly 3.6% of naive CD8, approximately 2% of memory CD4, and over 0.35% of memory CD8 clonotypes were shared across several donors.

Relative to germline, V is 4 bases shorter and J is 1 base shorter, with 14 bases between their ends. CDR3 length: 15 amino acids, cysteine to phenylalanine. Solely the CDR3 DNA is kept, with 45 bases framed from the first base. The germline V gene supplies CDR1 MDHEN and CDR2 SYDVKM. This TCR derives from a man between 18 and 35 years old in good health. Some clones in this sample may be carry-over from other donors' samples. The rearrangement combines TRBV28 with TRBJ2-7; the D gene cannot be named for sure. The sequenced sample consisted of naive CD4+ T cells from PBMCs. What the cell subset or site label conveys for this sample: CD45RA+ positively selected. The CDR3 region: CASSSPWGGSYEQYF. The nucleotide sequence is TGTGCCAGCAGTTCCCCGTGGGGTGGGTCCTACGAGCAGTACTTC.